Listed below are T cell receptor beta chains from one sample, sequenced in a study of PD-1 blockade in classical Hodgkin lymphoma. Assay used: immunoSEQ multiplex PCR; TCRdb lists only in-frame clones, some missing. The data hold roughly 150,000 clones, with under 85% observed a single time. Here the sequenced sample was peripheral blood mononuclear cells (PBMCs), taken before the second cycle of nivolumab. These receptors were taken from a human donor with classical Hodgkin lymphoma. The CDR3 runs from the conserved cysteine through the conserved F or W. The D gene is left open where the match is weak. Expanded clones are given a class, and other clones once, few, many or no size at all.

TRBJ2-1 NA TRBV4-1 NA TGCGCCAGCAGCCAAGACCTGGGCGATGAGCAGTTCTTC CASSQDLGDEQFF
TRBJ1-6 NA TRBV11-1 few TGTGCCAGCAGCCGGATTAATTCACCCCTCCACTTT CASSRINSPLHF
TRBJ2-7 TRBD1 TRBV4-2 NA TGTGCCAGCAGCCAAGATCAAACCGGGACAGGGGGCGAGCAGTACTTC CASSQDQTGTGGEQYF
TRBJ2-3 TRBD1 TRBV4-1 NA TGCGCCAGCAGCCCGTGGACAGGGAAGTGGACAGATACGCAGTATTTT CASSPWTGKWTDTQYF
TRBJ1-1 NA TRBV5-6 once TGTGCCAGCAGCTGGAACCAGCAGGGATACCCCGAAGCTTTCTTT CASSWNQQGYPEAFF
TRBJ2-7 NA TRBV28 many TGTGCCACCATCGGACTGGACAGTCATGACGAGCAGTACTTC CATIGLDSHDEQYF
TRBJ2-5 NA TRBV5-1 NA TGCGCCAGCAGCTTGGGGACCTCACAAGAGACCCAGTACTTC CASSLGTSQETQYF
TRBJ1-5 TRBD1 TRBV7-2 once TGTGCCAGCAGCTTCCAGGGGGCCGGGCAGCCCCAGCATTTT CASSFQGAGQPQHF
TRBJ2-7 TRBD1 TRBV7-6 NA TGTGCCAGCAGCTTAGAGGGGGGACAGGGCCCCTACGAGCAGTACTTC CASSLEGGQGPYEQYF
TRBJ1-1 NA TRBV6-4 NA TGTGCCAGCAGTGAACAGGGGAACACTGAAGCTTTCTTT CASSEQGNTEAFF
TRBJ1-6 TRBD1 TRBV10-3 NA TGTGCCATCAGTGAGGGGACAGATAATTCACCCCTCCACTTT CAISEGTDNSPLHF
TRBJ2-1 NA TRBV11-3 NA TGTGCCAGCAGCTTAGGCCACGGCGCATCCCTGGCTAGAAATGAGCAGTTCTTC CASSLGHGASLARNEQFF
TRBJ2-1 TRBD1 TRBV5-1 NA TGCGCCAGCAGCACGTGGGACAGGGTAGACGAGCAGTTCTTC CASSTWDRVDEQFF
TRBJ2-5 NA TRBV7-6 NA TGTGCCAGCAGCTTAGCGGGTGGGGAACAAGAGACCCAGTACTTC CASSLAGGEQETQYF
TRBJ2-7 TRBD2 TRBV6-4 NA TGTGCCAGCAGCCGGACTAGCGGGGCGAGGGAGCAGTACTTC CASSRTSGAREQYF
TRBJ2-5 NA TRBV5-6 NA TGTGCCAGCAGCTTGGGGGAAGAGACCCAGTACTTC CASSLGEETQYF
TRBJ1-4 NA TRBV2 NA TGTGCCAGCAGGGGGTTTGGAGAAAAACTGTTTTTT CASRGFGEKLFF
TRBJ1-5 NA TRBV19 NA TGTGCCAGTAGTATTGGCGGCGGGCGCAATCAGCCCCAGCATTTT CASSIGGGRNQPQHF
TRBJ1-5 NA TRBV4-1 NA TGCGCCAGCAGCCAAGACCAGGGAGTAAGGAATCAGCCCCAGCATTTT CASSQDQGVRNQPQHF
TRBJ1-4 TRBD1 TRBV28 NA TGTGCCAGCAGTTCGTCCAGAGGGACAGTGAAGGAAAAACTGTTTTTT CASSSSRGTVKEKLFF
TRBJ1-4 NA TRBV5-4 NA TGTGCCAGCAGCCCTGGCGGCCCGGGAGCTAATGAAAAACTGTTTTTT CASSPGGPGANEKLFF
TRBJ2-7 NA TRBV28 NA TGTGCCAGCAGTTTACTGGGGGGAGGCTACGAGCAGTACTTC CASSLLGGGYEQYF
TRBJ2-6 TRBD1 TRBV4-1 NA TGCGCCAGCAGCCAGCAGACAGGGGCCTCCGGGGCCAACGTCCTGACTTTC CASSQQTGASGANVLTF
TRBJ2-2 NA TRBV6-5 NA TGTGCCAGCCGTGGAGGGGGGAGGGCCGCCGGGGAGCTGTTTTTT CASRGGGRAAGELFF
TRBJ1-5 TRBD1 TRBV6-5 NA TGTGCCAGCAGCGGGACAGGGGGGTTCAATCAGCCCCAGCATTTT CASSGTGGFNQPQHF
TRBJ2-5 TRBD1 TRBV4-3 NA TGCGCCAGCAGCCAAGATTGGGGGACAGGGGGACAAGAGACCCAGTACTTC CASSQDWGTGGQETQYF